A selection of T cell receptor beta chains follows, all from one sample in a study of T cell repertoires in cytomegalovirus infection. TCRdb reprocessed the reads with MiXCR, giving one entry per CDR3 protein. In the table there are about 490,000 distinct CDR3 sequences, about 11% of which are singletons. Sequenced material: PBMCs. The source is a human donor in good health (CMV status not recorded). Some clones in this sample may be carry-over from other donors' samples. CDR3s include the opening cysteine and the closing phenylalanine or tryptophan. A D gene is named only where the DNA matches it firmly. Size is stated for part of the rows, as once, few or many counts, or as a class when the clone is expanded.

clone_size j_call d_call v_call cdr3_aa cdr3_nt
few TRBJ2-3 TRBD2 TRBV25-1 CASSEYGGSPDTQYF TGTGCCAGCAGTGAATATGGCGGGAGTCCAGATACGCAGTATTTT
NA TRBJ1-2 NA TRBV29-1 CSVEDTWANYGYTF TGCAGCGTTGAAGATACTTGGGCAAACTATGGCTACACCTTC
many TRBJ1-2 TRBD1 TRBV10-3 CAISDPRTGNGYTF TGTGCCATCAGTGACCCAAGGACAGGGAATGGCTACACCTTC
NA TRBJ1-5 NA TRBV20-1 CSARTTGTQPQHF TGCAGTGCTCGCACGACAGGTACTCAGCCCCAGCATTTT
many TRBJ2-7 TRBD2 TRBV27 CASSLGPAGVDEQYF TGTGCCAGCAGTTTAGGACCCGCGGGGGTAGACGAGCAGTACTTC
many TRBJ1-1 NA TRBV7-8 CASSLIWGRNTEAFF TGTGCCAGCAGCTTAATCTGGGGCAGAAACACTGAAGCTTTCTTT
many TRBJ1-5 NA TRBV2 CASRAETARNQPQHF TGTGCCAGCAGGGCGGAGACAGCCCGCAATCAGCCCCAGCATTTT
many TRBJ1-5 NA TRBV7-9 CASSPPGQLNQPQHF TGTGCCAGCAGCCCCCCCGGACAGCTCAATCAGCCCCAGCATTTT
many TRBJ2-1 TRBD2 TRBV11-2 CASSHSGRLATNEQFF TGTGCCAGCAGCCATAGCGGGAGACTCGCAACGAATGAGCAGTTCTTC
NA TRBJ1-2 NA TRBV20-1 CSAGAGYGYTF TGCAGTGCCGGGGCGGGATATGGCTACACCTTC
many TRBJ2-5 NA TRBV28 CASRIGVQETQYF TGTGCCAGCAGGATCGGGGTCCAAGAGACCCAGTACTTC
many TRBJ1-1 TRBD1 TRBV19 CASSRTGYVTEAFF TGTGCCAGTAGTAGGACAGGGTACGTCACTGAAGCTTTCTTT
many TRBJ1-1 TRBD1 TRBV27 CASSLQTGGEAFF TGTGCCAGCAGTTTACAGACAGGGGGGGAAGCTTTCTTT
many TRBJ2-7 NA TRBV27 CASSLSRDLATEQYF TGTGCCAGCAGTTTATCCCGGGACTTGGCCACCGAGCAGTACTTC
few TRBJ2-7 NA TRBV28 CASSFLSGSYEQYF TGTGCCAGCAGTTTCTTGAGCGGATCCTACGAGCAGTACTTC
many TRBJ2-3 TRBD2 TRBV11-2 CASSVGLAGFTDTQYF TGTGCCAGCAGCGTGGGACTAGCGGGGTTTACAGATACGCAGTATTTT
many TRBJ1-2 NA TRBV6-2/TRBV6-3 CASRTTGYYGYTF TGTGCCAGCAGGACCACAGGTTACTATGGCTACACCTTC
few TRBJ1-4 TRBD1 TRBV5-1 CASSLDRAGDEKLFF TGCGCCAGCAGCCTAGACAGGGCGGGGGATGAAAAACTGTTTTTT
many TRBJ2-1 TRBD2 TRBV6-2/TRBV6-3 CASSLAGATSDEQFF TGTGCCAGCAGTCTAGCGGGAGCGACGAGCGATGAGCAGTTCTTC
many TRBJ1-5 TRBD1 TRBV7-6 CASSRGTDYQPQHF TGTGCCAGCAGCCGTGGGACAGACTATCAGCCCCAGCATTTT
many TRBJ2-7 NA TRBV7-2 CASSFPESSYEQYF TGTGCCAGCAGCTTTCCTGAAAGCTCCTACGAGCAGTACTTC
few TRBJ2-1 NA TRBV5-1 CASSLVVLGLRFF TGCGCCAGCAGCTTGGTCGTCCTAGGTTTGCGGTTCTTC
many TRBJ1-1 TRBD1 TRBV28 CASSLDYGSGGEAFF TGTGCCAGCAGTTTAGACTACGGGTCAGGGGGAGAAGCTTTCTTT
many TRBJ2-4 TRBD1 TRBV28 CASKGQGIAKNIQYF TGTGCCAGCAAGGGACAGGGGATAGCCAAAAACATTCAGTACTTC
NA TRBJ2-3 NA TRBV5-4 CASSITWGLTDTQYF TGTGCCAGCAGCATTACTTGGGGGTTGACAGATACGCAGTATTTT
NA TRBJ1-2 NA TRBV29-1 CSVEGDRTNYGYTF TGCAGCGTTGAAGGTGACAGAACTAACTATGGCTACACCTTC
NA TRBJ2-5 NA TRBV5-4 CASSLGTTQSAQYF TGTGCCAGCAGCTTGGGGACAACGCAATCCGCCCAGTACTTC
few TRBJ1-2 NA TRBV2 CASIRGGNYGYTF TGTGCCAGCATCCGAGGAGGGAACTATGGCTACACCTTC
many TRBJ1-5 TRBD1 TRBV2 CASSGTGTVNQPQHF TGTGCCAGCAGTGGCACCGGGACAGTCAATCAGCCCCAGCATTTT
many TRBJ2-1 NA TRBV7-2 CASSLERSSYNEQFF TGTGCCAGCAGCTTAGAGAGGAGCTCCTACAATGAGCAGTTCTTC
few TRBJ1-5 NA TRBV3-1 CASSRNPDQPQHF TGTGCCAGCAGCCGTAATCCAGATCAGCCCCAGCATTTT
NA TRBJ2-1 NA TRBV5-4 CASSPTGTFNEQFF TGTGCCAGCAGCCCAACCGGGACTTTCAATGAGCAGTTCTTC
many TRBJ2-1 NA TRBV7-9 CASSPRRGYNEQFF TGTGCCAGCAGCCCCCGACGTGGATACAATGAGCAGTTCTTC
once TRBJ1-5 TRBD1 TRBV5-6 CASSLGQGDGPQHF TGTGCCAGCAGCCTCGGACAGGGGGATGGCCCACAGCATTTT
many TRBJ1-1 NA TRBV7-3 CASTRLTGRNTEAFF TGTGCCAGCACACGCCTCACAGGGAGGAACACTGAAGCTTTCTTT
many TRBJ2-2 NA TRBV7-3 CASSPQGTPGGELFF TGTGCCAGCAGCCCGCAGGGGACTCCCGGCGGGGAGCTGTTTTTT
many TRBJ2-2 TRBD2 TRBV7-2 CASNWGGGAETGELFF TGTGCCTCCAATTGGGGCGGGGGGGCGGAAACCGGGGAGCTGTTTTTT